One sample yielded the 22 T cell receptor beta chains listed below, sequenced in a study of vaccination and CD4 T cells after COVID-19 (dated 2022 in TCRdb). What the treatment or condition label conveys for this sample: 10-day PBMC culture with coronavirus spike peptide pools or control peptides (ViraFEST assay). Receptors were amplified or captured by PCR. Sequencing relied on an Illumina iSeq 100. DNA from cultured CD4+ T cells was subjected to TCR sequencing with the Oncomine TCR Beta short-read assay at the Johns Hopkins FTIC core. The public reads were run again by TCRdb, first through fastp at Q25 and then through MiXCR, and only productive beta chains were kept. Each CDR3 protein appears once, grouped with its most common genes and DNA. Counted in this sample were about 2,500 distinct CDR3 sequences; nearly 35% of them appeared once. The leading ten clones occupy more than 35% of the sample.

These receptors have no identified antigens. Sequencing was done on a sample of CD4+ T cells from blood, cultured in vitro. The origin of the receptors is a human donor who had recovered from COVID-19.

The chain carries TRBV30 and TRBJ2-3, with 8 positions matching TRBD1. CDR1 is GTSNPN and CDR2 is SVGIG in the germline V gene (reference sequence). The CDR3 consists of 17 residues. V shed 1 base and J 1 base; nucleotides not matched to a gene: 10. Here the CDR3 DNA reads TGTGCCTGGAGTGGGACAGGGAAGGGGTTCGGCACAGATACGCAGTATTTT. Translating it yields CAWSGTGKGFGTDTQYF.

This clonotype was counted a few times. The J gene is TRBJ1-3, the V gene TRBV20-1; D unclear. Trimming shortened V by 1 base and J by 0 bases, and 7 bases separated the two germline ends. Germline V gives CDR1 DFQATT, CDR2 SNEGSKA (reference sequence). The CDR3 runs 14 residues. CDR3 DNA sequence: TGCAGTGCTAGAGCCCCAAGCTCTGGAAACACCATATATTTT. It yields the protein CSARAPSSGNTIYF.

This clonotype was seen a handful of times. CDR3: CASSLVAGGGYTF. In DNA, the CDR3 is TGTGCCAGCAGCTTAGTTGCAGGGGGTGGCTACACCTTC. This chain uses TRBV7-2 with TRBJ1-2; 7 bases are shared with TRBD1. CDR1 and CDR2 from the germline V gene are SGHTA and FQGNSA. The V and J ends lost 1 base and 7 bases, in that order; junction bases with no gene match: 3. The CDR3 length is 13 residues. Variable domain in full (rest from reference TRBV7-2 and TRBJ1-2): GAGVSQSPSNKVTEKGKDVELRCDPISGHTALYWYRQSLGQGLEFLIYFQGNSAPDKSGLPSDRFSAERTGGSVSTLTIQRTQQEDSAVYLCASSLVAGGGYTFGSGTRLTVV.

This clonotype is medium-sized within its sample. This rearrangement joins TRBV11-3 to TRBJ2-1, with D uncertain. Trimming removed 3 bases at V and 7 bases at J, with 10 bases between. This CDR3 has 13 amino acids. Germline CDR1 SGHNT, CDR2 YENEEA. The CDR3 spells CASSLNLRNEQFF. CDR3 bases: TGTGCCAGCAGCTTGAACTTGAGGAATGAGCAGTTCTTC.

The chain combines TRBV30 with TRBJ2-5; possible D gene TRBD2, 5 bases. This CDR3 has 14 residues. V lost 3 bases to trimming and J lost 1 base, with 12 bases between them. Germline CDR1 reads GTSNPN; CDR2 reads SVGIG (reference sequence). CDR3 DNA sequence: TGTGCCTGGAGCCATGGACTCACCCAAGAGACCCAGTACTTC. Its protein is CAWSHGLTQETQYF.

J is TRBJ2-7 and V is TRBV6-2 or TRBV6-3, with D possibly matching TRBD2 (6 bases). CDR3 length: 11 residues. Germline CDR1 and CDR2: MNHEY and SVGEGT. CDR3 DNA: TGTAGCGGGCTAGCCAGCAACGAGCAGTACTTC. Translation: CSGLASNEQYF.

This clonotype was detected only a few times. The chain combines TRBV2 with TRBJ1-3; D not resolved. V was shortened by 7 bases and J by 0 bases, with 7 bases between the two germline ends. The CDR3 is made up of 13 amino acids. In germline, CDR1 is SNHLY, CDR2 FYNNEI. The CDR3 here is CASISPSGNTIYF. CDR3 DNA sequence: TGTGCCAGCATTTCGCCCTCTGGAAACACCATATATTTT.

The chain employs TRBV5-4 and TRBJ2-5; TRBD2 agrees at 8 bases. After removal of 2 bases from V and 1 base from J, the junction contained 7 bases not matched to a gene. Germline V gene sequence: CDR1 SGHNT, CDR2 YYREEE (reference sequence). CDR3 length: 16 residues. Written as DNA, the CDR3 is TGTGCCAGCAGCTTAGGGGTACTAGCGGTCCAAGAGACCCAGTACTTC. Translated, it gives CASSLGVLAVQETQYF. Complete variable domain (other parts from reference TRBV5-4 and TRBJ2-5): ETGVTQSPTHLIKTRGQQVTLRCSSQSGHNTVSWYQQALGQGPQFIFQYYREEENGRGNFPPRFSGLQFPNYSSELNVNALELDDSALYLCASSLGVLAVQETQYFGPGTRLLVL.

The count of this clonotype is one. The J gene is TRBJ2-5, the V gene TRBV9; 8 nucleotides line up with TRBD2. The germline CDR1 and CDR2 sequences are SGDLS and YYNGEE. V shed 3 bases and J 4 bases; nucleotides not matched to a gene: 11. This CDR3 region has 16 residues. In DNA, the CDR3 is TGTGCCAGCAGCGCTAGCGGGCGGGGAGGCGGAGAGACCCAGTACTTC. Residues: CASSASGRGGGETQYF.

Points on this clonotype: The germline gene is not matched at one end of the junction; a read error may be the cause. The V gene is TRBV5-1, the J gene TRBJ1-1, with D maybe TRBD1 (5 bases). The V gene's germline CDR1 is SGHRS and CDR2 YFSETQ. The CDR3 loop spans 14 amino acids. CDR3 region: CASSLASRGTGAFF. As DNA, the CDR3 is TGCGCCAGCAGCTTGGCCAGTCGGGGGACTGGAGCTTTCTTT.

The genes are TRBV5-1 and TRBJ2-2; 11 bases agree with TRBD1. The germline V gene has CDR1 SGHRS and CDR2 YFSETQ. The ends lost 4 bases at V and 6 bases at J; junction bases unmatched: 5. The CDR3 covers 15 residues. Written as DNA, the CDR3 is TGCGCCAGCAGCCCGGACAGGGGGCGAGCCGGGGAGCTGTTTTTT. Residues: CASSPDRGRAGELFF.

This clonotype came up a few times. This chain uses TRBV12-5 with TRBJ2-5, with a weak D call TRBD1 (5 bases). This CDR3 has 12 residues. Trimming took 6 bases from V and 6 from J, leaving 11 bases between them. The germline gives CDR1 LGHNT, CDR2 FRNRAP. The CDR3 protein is CASGRAWQTQYF. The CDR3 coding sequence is TGTGCTAGTGGCAGGGCCTGGCAGACCCAGTACTTC.

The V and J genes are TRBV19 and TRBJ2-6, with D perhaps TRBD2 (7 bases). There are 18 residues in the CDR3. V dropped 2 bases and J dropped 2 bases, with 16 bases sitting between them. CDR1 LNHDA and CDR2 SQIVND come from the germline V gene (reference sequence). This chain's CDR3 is CASSIRARGATGANVLTF. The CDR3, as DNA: TGTGCCAGTAGTATACGCGCTCGGGGGGCGACTGGGGCCAACGTCCTGACTTTC.

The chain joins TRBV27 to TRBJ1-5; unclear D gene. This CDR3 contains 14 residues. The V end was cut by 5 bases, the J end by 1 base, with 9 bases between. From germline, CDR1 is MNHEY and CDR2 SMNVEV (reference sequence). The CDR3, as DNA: TGTGCCAGCAGTCTGGGATGGAGCAATCAGCCCCAGCATTTT. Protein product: CASSLGWSNQPQHF.

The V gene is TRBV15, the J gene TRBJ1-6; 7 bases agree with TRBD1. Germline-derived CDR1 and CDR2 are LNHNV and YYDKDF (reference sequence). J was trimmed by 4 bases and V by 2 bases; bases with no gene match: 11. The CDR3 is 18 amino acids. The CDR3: CATSRFDATGQYNSPLHF. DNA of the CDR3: TGTGCCACCAGCAGATTCGACGCGACGGGACAGTATAATTCACCCCTCCACTTT.

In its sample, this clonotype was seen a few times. CDR3 coding DNA: TGCGCCAGCAGCTTGGATGGGATAATGAACACTGAAGCTTTCTTT. Translation: CASSLDGIMNTEAFF. The chain combines TRBV5-1 with TRBJ1-1, with D unresolved. Trimming stripped 0 bases from V and 0 bases from J, with 9 bases between. Germline V gene lookup returns CDR1 SGHRS and CDR2 YFSETQ. The CDR3 extends over 15 amino acids.

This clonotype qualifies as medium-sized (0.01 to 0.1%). CDR3 in amino acids: CASSETGISGNTIYF. In nucleotides, the CDR3 is TGTGCCAGCAGTGAGACGGGCATCTCTGGAAACACCATATATTTT. The chain recombines TRBV6-1 with TRBJ1-3, with D unresolved. The CDR3 loop spans 15 amino acids. V lost 3 bases to trimming and J lost 0 bases, with 9 bases between them. Germline CDR1 reads MNHNS; CDR2 reads SASEGT.

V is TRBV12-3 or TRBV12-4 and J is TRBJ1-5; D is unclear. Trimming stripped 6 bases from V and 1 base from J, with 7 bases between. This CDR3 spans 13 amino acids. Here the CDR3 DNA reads TGTGCCAGCAGACACTCCAGCAATCAGCCCCAGCATTTT. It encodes CASRHSSNQPQHF.

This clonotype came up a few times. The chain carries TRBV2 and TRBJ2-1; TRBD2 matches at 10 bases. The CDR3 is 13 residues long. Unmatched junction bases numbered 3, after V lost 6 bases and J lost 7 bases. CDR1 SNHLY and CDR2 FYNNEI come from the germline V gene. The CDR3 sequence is CASRAGGSNEQFF. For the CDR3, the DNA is TGTGCCAGCAGAGCGGGGGGGTCAAATGAGCAGTTCTTC.

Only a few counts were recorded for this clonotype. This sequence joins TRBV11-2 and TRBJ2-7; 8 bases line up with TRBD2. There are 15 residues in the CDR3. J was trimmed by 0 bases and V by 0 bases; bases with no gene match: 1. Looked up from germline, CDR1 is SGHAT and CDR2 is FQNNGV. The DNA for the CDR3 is TGTGCCAGCAGCTTAGAAACTAGCGGCTCCTACGAGCAGTACTTC. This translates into CASSLETSGSYEQYF.

CDR3 nucleotides: TGTGCCGCCCTGGCGGGGGATCAGCCCCAGCATTTT. This sequence encodes CAALAGDQPQHF. The chain has TRBV28 and TRBJ1-5; tentative D call: TRBD1 (5 bases). Per the germline V gene, CDR1 is MDHEN and CDR2 is SYDVKM. Trimming stripped 11 bases from V and 5 bases from J, with 13 bases between. This CDR3 has 12 residues. Full variable domain (outside the CDR3, taken from reference TRBV28 and TRBJ1-5): DVKVTQSSRYLVKRTGEKVFLECVQDMDHENMFWYRQDPGLGLRLIYFSYDVKMKEKGDIPEGYSVSREKKERFSLILESASTNQTSMYLCAALAGDQPQHFGDGTRLSIL.

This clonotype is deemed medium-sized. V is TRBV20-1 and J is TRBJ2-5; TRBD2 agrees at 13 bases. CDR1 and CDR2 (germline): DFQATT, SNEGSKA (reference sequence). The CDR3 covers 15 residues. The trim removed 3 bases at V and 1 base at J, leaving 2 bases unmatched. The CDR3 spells CSASRTSGGQETQYF. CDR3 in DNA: TGCAGTGCTAGCCGGACTAGCGGGGGCCAAGAGACCCAGTACTTC.